Listed here are 31 T cell receptor beta chains from one sample, sequenced in a study of identical twins. Via MiXCR, TCRdb re-called the 5' RACE reads, giving one row per CDR3 protein. Among roughly 750,000 distinct CDR3 sequences listed, around 21% were seen once. This same sample was also part of a study on T cells expressing NK-cell markers.

Sequencing was carried out using PBMCs. The receptor set was obtained from a woman under 30 in good health.

This clonotype has a handful of counts. V gene TRBV20-1 combines with J gene TRBJ2-7; 12 nucleotides align to TRBD2. V trimming: 2 bases; J trimming: 3 bases; junction bases outside the gene matches: 8. CDR1 is DFQATT and CDR2 is SNEGSKA in the germline V gene (reference sequence). The CDR3 has 16 amino acids. CDR3 in amino acids: CSARPYLGLAGYEQYF. CDR3 coding DNA: TGCAGTGCTAGACCCTACCTGGGACTAGCGGGCTACGAGCAGTACTTC.

This clonotype appeared a few times. The chain carries TRBV20-1 and TRBJ2-7, with 7 bases that match TRBD2. V trimming: 0 bases; J trimming: 0 bases; junction bases outside the gene matches: 5. CDR3 length: 15 residues. Germline V gives CDR1 DFQATT, CDR2 SNEGSKA (reference sequence). DNA of the CDR3: TGCAGTGCTAGAGATGGGGGAGGGAGCTCCTACGAGCAGTACTTC. Amino acids: CSARDGGGSSYEQYF.

The V call is TRBV30, the J call TRBJ2-2; 12 bases are a match to TRBD2. There are 17 residues in the CDR3. Per the germline V gene, CDR1 is GTSNPN and CDR2 is SVGIG (reference sequence). V lost 5 bases to trimming and J lost 5 bases; unmatched junction nucleotides: 12. CDR3 in DNA: TGTGCCTGGCTTAAGACTAGCGGGAGTTTAAGGACCGGGGAGCTGTTTTTT. This translates into CAWLKTSGSLRTGELFF.

This clonotype has only a few counts. The CDR3 reads CASSYKYEQYF. The CDR3 nucleotides are TGTGCCAGCAGTTACAAATACGAGCAGTACTTC. V usage is TRBV12-3 or TRBV12-4 and J usage is TRBJ2-7; D is ambiguous. The CDR3 loop spans 11 amino acids. Trimming cost V 4 bases and J 4 bases, with 5 bases left between them.

The chain couples TRBV6-6 to TRBJ2-7, with a weak D call TRBD1 (6 bases). Looked up from germline, CDR1 is MNHNY and CDR2 is SVGAGI (reference sequence). The CDR3 totals 13 residues. Trimming took 9 bases from V and 0 from J, leaving 12 bases between them. The CDR3 coding sequence is TGTGCCAGTAACAGGGCGAGCTCCTACGAGCAGTACTTC. Translating gives CASNRASSYEQYF.

The sample holds a few counts of this clonotype. V gene TRBV6-2 or TRBV6-3 combines with J gene TRBJ2-7; 7 bases fit TRBD1. CDR1 is MNHEY, CDR2 SVGEGT, per germline. The CDR3 has 13 residues. Germline trimming cut 1 base from V and 6 bases from J; bases unmatched to any gene: 3. The CDR3 spells CASSYWDSPEQYF. The CDR3 DNA reads as TGTGCCAGCAGTTACTGGGACAGCCCCGAGCAGTACTTC.

This clonotype has ten or more counts. The V gene is TRBV9, the J gene TRBJ2-7; D not resolved. This CDR3 is built from 12 residues. V was pared by 4 bases and J by 5 bases, with 10 bases between. Looked up from germline, CDR1 is SGDLS and CDR2 is YYNGEE. CDR3 sequence (DNA): TGTGCCAGCAGCTCCTCCGAGGACGAGCAGTACTTC. Translating it yields CASSSSEDEQYF.

This clonotype was seen repeatedly, ten times or more. This chain joins TRBV5-1 and TRBJ2-7; 8 positions match TRBD1. The junction had 8 bases not matched to a gene; V was cut back by 4 bases and J by 5 bases. This CDR3 contains 14 residues. The V gene's germline CDR1 is SGHRS and CDR2 YFSETQ. Written as DNA, the CDR3 is TGCGCCAGCAGCATTGACAGGGGCTCGGACGAGCAGTACTTC. It encodes CASSIDRGSDEQYF.

This clonotype has a handful of counts. The chain is built from TRBV12-3 or TRBV12-4 and TRBJ1-5, with a possible D match to TRBD1 (6 bases). This CDR3 is built from 16 residues. The ends were cut back, 8 bases at V and 3 bases at J, with 20 bases in the middle. The CDR3 here is CASSNVRDTLNQPQHF. In DNA form, the CDR3 reads TGTGCCAGCTCAAACGTCCGGGACACCCTCAATCAGCCCCAGCATTTT.

The chain uses TRBV3-1 and TRBJ2-3; no clear D. The length of the CDR3 is 14 residues. Germline loops: CDR1 LGHDT, CDR2 YNNKEL (reference sequence). The V and J ends lost 4 bases and 5 bases respectively, with 13 bases between them. CDR3 loop: CASSPDIGGDTQYF. Here the CDR3 DNA reads TGTGCCAGCAGCCCCGACATCGGCGGAGATACGCAGTATTTT.

This clonotype was picked up a small number of times. The CDR3 sequence is CSARFSGYGYTF. CDR3 coding DNA: TGCAGTGCTAGATTTTCGGGCTATGGCTACACCTTC. This sequence joins TRBV20-1 and TRBJ1-2; no clear D. The CDR3 loop spans 12 amino acids. V was pared by 2 bases and J by 4 bases, with 8 bases between. Germline V gene lookup returns CDR1 DFQATT and CDR2 SNEGSKA (reference sequence).

In nucleotides, the CDR3 is TGCGCCAGCAGCTTAGGTAGCGAGGACAATGAGCAGTTCTTC. Its protein is CASSLGSEDNEQFF. The chain recombines TRBV5-1 with TRBJ2-1; D may be TRBD2 (5 bases). The CDR3 is made up of 14 amino acids. Trimming shortened V by 2 bases and J by 5 bases, and 11 bases separated the two germline ends. Germline V gene data show CDR1 as SGHRS and CDR2 as YFSETQ.

The rearrangement links TRBV12-3 or TRBV12-4 to TRBJ1-1, with D possibly matching TRBD1 (5 bases). This CDR3 has 15 amino acids. V shed 5 bases and J shed 2 bases, with 15 bases lying between them. As DNA, the CDR3 is TGTGCCAGCAGTCCTGTTTGGGGGGTAAACACTGAAGCTTTCTTT. It specifies CASSPVWGVNTEAFF.

This chain joins TRBV3-1 and TRBJ2-5; the match to TRBD2 covers 7 bases. The CDR3 sequence is 16 residues long. CDR1 and CDR2 from the germline V gene are LGHDT and YNNKEL (reference sequence). The J segment lost 6 bases and the V segment lost 0 bases, leaving 10 bases of the junction unmatched. The CDR3 loop is CASSQDGRAGAKTQYF. DNA of the CDR3: TGTGCCAGCAGCCAAGATGGAAGGGCGGGAGCAAAGACCCAGTACTTC.

This clonotype was detected a few times. The chain uses TRBV15 and TRBJ1-1, with 7 bases aligning to TRBD1. V was clipped by 4 bases and J by 5 bases; unmatched bases: 10. Germline V gene lookup returns CDR1 LNHNV and CDR2 YYDKDF (reference sequence). This CDR3 is built from 15 residues. CDR3 nucleotides: TGTGCCACCAGCATGCCGACAGGGTGGGGTACTGAAGCTTTCTTT. This encodes CATSMPTGWGTEAFF.

This clonotype came up a few times. The V and J genes are TRBV6-1 and TRBJ2-3, with D possibly TRBD2 on 5 matching bases. The CDR3 consists of 14 residues. Germline V gene lookup returns CDR1 MNHNS and CDR2 SASEGT. The ends were cut back, 6 bases at V and 4 bases at J, with 14 bases in the middle. The CDR3 is CASSSRYGADTQYF. In DNA, the CDR3 is TGTGCCAGCAGCTCCCGCTACGGGGCAGATACGCAGTATTTT.

The chain is built from TRBV20-1 and TRBJ2-2; 8 nucleotides agree with TRBD1. Germline V gene data show CDR1 as DFQATT and CDR2 as SNEGSKA (reference sequence). This CDR3 is 15 amino acids long. Unmatched junction bases numbered 11, after V lost 4 bases and J lost 7 bases. DNA of the CDR3: TGCAGTGCTACCCCCGGGACAGGCTATTTCGGGGAGCTGTTTTTT. Amino acid sequence: CSATPGTGYFGELFF.

This rearrangement joins TRBV9 to TRBJ2-7; maybe TRBD1 (5 bases). V dropped 4 bases and J dropped 6 bases, with 11 bases sitting between them. CDR1 and CDR2 (germline): SGDLS, YYNGEE. The CDR3 runs 12 residues. Written as DNA, the CDR3 is TGTGCCAGCAGCACAGGCTTAGGCGAGCAGTACTTC. Translating it yields CASSTGLGEQYF. The full variable domain, in which reference TRBV9 and TRBJ2-7 provide the parts outside the CDR3, is DSGVTQTPKHLITATGQRVTLRCSPRSGDLSVYWYQQSLDQGLQFLIQYYNGEERAKGNILERFSAQQFPDLHSELNLSSLELGDSALYFCASSTGLGEQYFGPGTRLTVT.

V gene TRBV6-4 combines with J gene TRBJ2-2, with D perhaps matching TRBD1 or TRBD2 (5 bases each). V was cut by 0 bases and J by 3 bases, with 14 bases left in between. The CDR3 is made up of 17 amino acids. Germline V gives CDR1 MRHNA, CDR2 SNTAGT. The DNA of the CDR3 is TGTGCCAGCAGTGACTCGAATAGGGACGGGGACACCGGGGAGCTGTTTTTT. Translating it yields CASSDSNRDGDTGELFF.

This chain joins TRBV5-6 and TRBJ2-2, with D possibly being TRBD2 (7 bases). CDR3 length equals 17 residues. Germline V gene lookup returns CDR1 SGHDT and CDR2 YYEEEE. Trimming removed 4 bases at V and 0 bases at J, with 16 bases between. The CDR3 protein is CASSRFRGATNTGELFF. Written as DNA, the CDR3 is TGTGCCAGCAGCCGATTCCGGGGGGCAACGAACACCGGGGAGCTGTTTTTT.

This clonotype came up many times. The V and J genes are TRBV7-2 and TRBJ2-1; tentative D call: TRBD2 (5 bases). Deletions cut 5 bases from V and 6 bases from J, with 17 bases between. CDR1 is SGHTA, CDR2 FQGNSA, per germline. The CDR3 contains 15 residues. CDR3: CASSPRRLAGNEQFF. CDR3 in DNA: TGTGCCAGCAGCCCAAGACGTCTAGCTGGCAATGAGCAGTTCTTC. Variable domain in full (rest from reference TRBV7-2 and TRBJ2-1): GAGVSQSPSNKVTEKGKDVELRCDPISGHTALYWYRQSLGQGLEFLIYFQGNSAPDKSGLPSDRFSAERTGGSVSTLTIQRTQQEDSAVYLCASSPRRLAGNEQFFGPGTRLTVL.

This clonotype was observed at least ten times. The rearrangement uses TRBV5-8 and TRBJ2-1, with 11 bases identical to TRBD1. J gave up 6 bases and V 3 bases, and 5 bases lay outside the gene matches. CDR3 length: 15 residues. CDR1 and CDR2 (germline): SGHTS, YDEGEE. Here the CDR3 DNA reads TGTGCCAGCAGCTCAGGACAGGGGGCGCCCAATGAGCAGTTCTTC. Protein sequence: CASSSGQGAPNEQFF.

The chain joins TRBV20-1 to TRBJ1-5; a weak D match, TRBD1 (5 bases). Looked up from germline, CDR1 is DFQATT and CDR2 is SNEGSKA (reference sequence). Trimming cost V 3 bases and J 4 bases, with 10 bases left between them. The CDR3 length is 13 residues. The CDR3 loop reads CSASSTANQPQHF. CDR3 coding DNA: TGCAGTGCTAGTTCGACAGCTAATCAGCCCCAGCATTTT.

This clonotype has more than one count but fewer than ten. V is TRBV6-1 and J is TRBJ1-4; TRBD1 might be the D (5 bases). The germline gives CDR1 MNHNS, CDR2 SASEGT. There are 16 residues in the CDR3. Between the trimmed V and J ends, which lost 4 bases and 0 bases, there was a span of 12 bases. This CDR3 reads CASSGGDGATNEKLFF. Written as DNA, the CDR3 is TGTGCCAGCAGTGGAGGGGACGGGGCAACTAATGAAAAACTGTTTTTT.

This chain joins TRBV10-3 and TRBJ2-2; D is unclear. The V end lost 2 bases, the J end lost 1 base, and 5 bases lay between the germline ends. The germline V gene encodes CDR1 ENHRY and CDR2 SYGVKD. This CDR3 is built from 14 residues. The CDR3 bases are TGTGCCATCAGTGAGAGACTGAACACCGGGGAGCTGTTTTTT. Its translation: CAISERLNTGELFF.

V gene TRBV14 combines with J gene TRBJ2-1; TRBD2 matches 10 bases. The germline V gene encodes CDR1 SGHDN and CDR2 FVKESK. J gave up 8 bases and V 4 bases, and 8 bases lay outside the gene matches. This CDR3 is 15 amino acids long. The CDR3 DNA reads TGTGCCAGCAGCCGACTAGCGGGTCTCGTCGATGAGCAGTTCTTC. Translation: CASSRLAGLVDEQFF.

There are a few counts of this clonotype. The chain couples TRBV10-3 to TRBJ1-1; 10 positions match TRBD1. Germline V CDR1 and CDR2: ENHRY, SYGVKD. Unmatched junction bases numbered 7, after V lost 6 bases and J lost 0 bases. The length of the CDR3 is 16 residues. The CDR3 coding sequence is TGTGCCATCAGGCCCGGGACAGGGGTGATGAACACTGAAGCTTTCTTT. The encoded protein is CAIRPGTGVMNTEAFF.

This clonotype turned up a few times. This sequence joins TRBV6-5 and TRBJ2-5; D not resolved. Trimming shortened V by 0 bases and J by 3 bases, and 8 bases separated the two germline ends. Germline CDR1 MNHEY, CDR2 SVGAGI. There are 14 residues in the CDR3. CDR3 bases: TGTGCCAGCAGTTACTCCTACTCGGAAGAGACCCAGTACTTC. Its protein is CASSYSYSEETQYF.

The sample holds a few counts of this clonotype. The chain joins TRBV20-1 to TRBJ2-2; no reliable D call. This CDR3 contains 13 residues. Germline CDR1 reads DFQATT; CDR2 reads SNEGSKA (reference sequence). V lost 7 bases and J lost 2, with 11 bases in between. CDR3 loop: CSVHALNTGELFF. The CDR3 nucleotides read TGCAGTGTTCATGCTCTCAACACCGGGGAGCTGTTTTTT.

This clonotype was observed a few times. This chain connects TRBV6-5 to TRBJ2-1; TRBD2 might be the D (6 bases). Trimming stripped 1 base from V and 10 bases from J, with 11 bases between. The CDR3 runs 13 residues. Germline CDR1 MNHEY, CDR2 SVGAGI. This CDR3 reads CASSYLSGPEQFF. The CDR3 nucleotides are TGTGCCAGCAGTTACTTAAGCGGGCCCGAGCAGTTCTTC.

This clonotype was found a few times. V and J are TRBV20-1 and TRBJ2-7, with D unresolved. In germline, CDR1 is DFQATT, CDR2 SNEGSKA (reference sequence). Trimming removed 0 bases from V and 0 bases from J, with 12 bases in between. The CDR3 is 15 residues long. In DNA, the CDR3 is TGCAGTGCTAGAGACGCCTCCCAGAGCTCCTACGAGCAGTACTTC. It codes for CSARDASQSSYEQYF.